The sequence of this T cell receptor beta chain was determined in a study of T cell responses to AZD1222 COVID-19 vaccine (dated by TCRdb to about 2021). The study in broad terms: TCR sequencing was performed for 233 trial participants, of whom around 200 were given two doses of AZD1222 and 26 were given two doses of MenACWY control vaccine. Enrollment into the trials was organized by age into subgroups of 18-55, 56-69 and 70-plus years, and those subgroups contained about 160, 30 and 59 TCR-sequenced participants, respectively.

Within its sample, this clone is medium-sized (0.01 to 0.1%). Its cognate antigen has yet to be identified. The input lacks base qualities; no much larger clone sits a single base away. The CDR3 regions of human TCRbeta chains were analyzed by immunosequencing. The original methods were these. TCRs in the repertoires were compared against a reference library of SARS-CoV-2-specific TCRs that had been generated with the MIRA antigen-specificity platform. Breadth was defined as the fraction of unique TCRs that were SARS-CoV-2-associated, and depth was defined as the fraction of total T cells that were SARS-CoV-2-associated. Using the MIRA data, each spike-specific TCR was mapped to the spike region that the TCR reacts to and placed in a CD4 or CD8 class. Log10-transformed breadth and depth values were compared by one-way ANOVA with Sidak's multiple comparisons tests. TCRdb limited this immuneACCESS table to in-frame rearrangements with V and J called. A share of clones is missing; checked studies link under half to unresolved V genes, and the rest is unexplained. Clonal size and the V and J genes are those of that table, whereas D and trimming came from the DNA. Across this sample there are some 150,000 clones, with around nine tenths seen only once. The ten top clones hold approximately 3% of the sample.

Reading from cysteine to phenylalanine, the CDR3 counts 13 amino acids. The entry retains the CDR3 DNA only, 39 bases that are in frame from base 1. Looking up the germline V gene yields CDR1 MRHNA and CDR2 SNTAGT. The junction carries 6 bases between V and J, which are trimmed by 4 bases and 1 base respectively. What the study reported, not specific to this receptor: Only five or six AZD1222 recipients were SARS-CoV-2 seropositive at baseline, limiting conclusions about previously exposed vaccinees. Nearly half of unique spike-specific TCRs reportedly recognized epitopes outside regions mutated in the B.1.351 and B.1.1.7 variants. After two AZD1222 doses, spike-specific TCR breadth and depth were significantly higher than at day 0 and than in MenACWY recipients. The vaccine-associated CD4 TCRs covered the entire spike protein, and the dominant responses fell in regions 160-218 and 743-854. Participants were mostly white British, with more females than males. The authors suggested clonal diversity may have been underestimated. Because no day 14 peak-response samples were available, the repertoires could be characterized only after the peak T cell response. In the small 56-69-year group, the increase in depth fell short of significance, most likely because of low power.

Reading the label with the study, this specimen's time point is: baseline before first vaccination. Interpreted using the paper, the treatment or condition label stands for: meningococcal conjugate vaccine given as trial control. Vaccinee samples came from UK trials COV001 and COV002, including a single-blind randomized controlled phase 2/3 trial of AZD1222 (ChAdOx1 nCoV-19) in healthy adults. For TCRbeta chain sequencing, PBMC samples from trial participants were taken at day 0 and at day 28 after the second dose. This chain joins TRBV6-4 to TRBJ2-3; possibly the D gene is TRBD2, per 6 matching bases. Sequencing used peripheral blood, obtained on day 0 of MenACWY control vaccination. The TCR was taken from an adult in good health. The CDR3 here reads CASSAGGTDTQYF. At the DNA level, the sequence is TGTGCCAGCAGTGCGGGAGGCACAGATACGCAGTATTTT.